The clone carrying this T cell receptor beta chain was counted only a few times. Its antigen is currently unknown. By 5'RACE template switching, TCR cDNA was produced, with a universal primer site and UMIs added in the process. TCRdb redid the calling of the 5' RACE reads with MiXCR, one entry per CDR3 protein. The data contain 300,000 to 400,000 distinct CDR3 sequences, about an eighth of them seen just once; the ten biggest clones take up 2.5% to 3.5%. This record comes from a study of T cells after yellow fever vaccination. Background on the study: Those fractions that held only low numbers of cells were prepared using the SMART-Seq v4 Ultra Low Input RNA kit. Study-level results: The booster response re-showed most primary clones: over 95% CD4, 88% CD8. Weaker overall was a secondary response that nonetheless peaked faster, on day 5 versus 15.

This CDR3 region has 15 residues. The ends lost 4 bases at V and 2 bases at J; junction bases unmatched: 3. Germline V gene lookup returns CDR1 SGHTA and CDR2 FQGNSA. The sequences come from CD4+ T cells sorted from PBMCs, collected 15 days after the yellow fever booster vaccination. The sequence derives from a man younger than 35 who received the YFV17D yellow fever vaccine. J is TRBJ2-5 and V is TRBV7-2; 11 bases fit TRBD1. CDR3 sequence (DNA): TGTGCCAGCAGCTGGGACAGGGGGAGGCAAGAGACCCAGTACTTC. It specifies CASSWDRGRQETQYF. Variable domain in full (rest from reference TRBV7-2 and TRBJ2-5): GAGVSQSPSNKVTEKGKDVELRCDPISGHTALYWYRQSLGQGLEFLIYFQGNSAPDKSGLPSDRFSAERTGGSVSTLTIQRTQQEDSAVYLCASSWDRGRQETQYFGPGTRLLVL.